This T cell receptor (beta chain) was recorded in a study of cytomegalovirus exposure and HLA in healthy donors. At the level of the study: Out of about 180 million T cells, an earlier analysis found over 90 million unique TCR beta sequences in total. Whole-study results and caveats: Donor immune exposure was known only as CMV serostatus. Most TCR sequences were seen very rarely across donors, but some public TCRs occurred in many.

On this clone itself: Its antigen is still unknown.

The V end was cut by 1 base, the J end by 6 bases, with 12 bases between. The CDR3 covers 14 residues. Germline V lookup: CDR1 SGHTA, CDR2 FQGTGA. PCR primers comprised 60 Vbeta and 13 Jbeta primers. Source study methods: Per a later analysis, the number of unique TCR beta chains was around 79 million, of which about 11 million were shared. Using immunoSEQ multiplex PCR, the repertoire was profiled, and TCRdb retains in-frame clones only, with some absent. For V, J and clone size, that table is used; D and trimming come from the DNA. The sample contains tens of thousands of clones, 75% of which appear only once.

This TCR was sampled from a woman aged 40 to 50 in good health and CMV-seropositive. Sequenced material: PBMCs. The chain links TRBV7-3 to TRBJ1-2, with D maybe TRBD1 (6 bases). This CDR3 reads CASSLSQGLDGYTF. CDR3 coding DNA: TGTGCCAGCAGCTTAAGCCAGGGGTTGGATGGCTACACCTTC.